A selection of T cell receptor beta chains follows, all from one sample in a study of response to subunit inactivated influenza vaccine. TCRdb recomputed calls from the RT-PCR reads with MiXCR, one row per CDR3 protein. Of 500,000 to 600,000 distinct CDR3 sequences listed, 10% to 15% were seen once; the top ten hold about 12%. Sequenced here: PBMCs from blood, sampled about 40 days after vaccination. These TCRs come from a man aged 45-65 years who received an inactivated influenza vaccine. The CDR3 runs from the conserved cysteine through the conserved F or W. Each record gives: J gene, V gene, CDR3 length, clone size, D gene, CDR3 DNA, CDR3 protein. The D gene is left open where the match is weak. Expanded clones get a size class; other rows say once, few or many, or leave the size out.

TRBJ2-7,TRBV25-1,13,NA,NA,TGTGCCAGCAACCCCCCAAACAGCGAGGAGCAGTACTTC,CASNPPNSEEQYF
TRBJ1-6,TRBV19,13,few,TRBD1,TGTGCCAGTGGAGGACAGGGGAATTCACCCCTCCACTTT,CASGGQGNSPLHF
TRBJ1-1,TRBV5-5,15,NA,TRBD1,TGTGCCAGCAGGATACAGGGGTCGGGGAACACTGAAGCTTTCTTT,CASRIQGSGNTEAFF
TRBJ2-5,TRBV4-2,17,few,TRBD2,TGTGCCAGCAGCCAAGGTCCCCTAGCGGGCTACCAAGAGACCCAGTACTTC,CASSQGPLAGYQETQYF
TRBJ1-6,TRBV20-1,14,few,TRBD1,TGCAGTGCTGTAAGGACAGGATTTAATTCACCCCTCCACTTT,CSAVRTGFNSPLHF
TRBJ2-7,TRBV12-3/TRBV12-4,14,many,TRBD1,TGTGCCAGCAGTTTAGGGACAGGGGTTTGGGAGCAGTACTTC,CASSLGTGVWEQYF
TRBJ2-1,TRBV12-3/TRBV12-4,14,many,NA,TGTGCCAGCAGTTTAGTAGGTTACCCCAATGAGCAGTTCTTC,CASSLVGYPNEQFF
TRBJ2-2,TRBV4-3,16,NA,NA,TGCGCCAGCAGCCTCACCGTTCGACGGGGCACCGGGGAGCTGTTTTTT,CASSLTVRRGTGELFF
TRBJ2-2,TRBV5-4,15,once,NA,TGTGCCAGCAGCTTTTGGGGCGGGAACACCGGGGAGCTGTTTTTT,CASSFWGGNTGELFF
TRBJ2-7,TRBV10-3,12,many,NA,TGTGCCATCAGTGAGTCGAATTACGAGCAGTACTTC,CAISESNYEQYF
TRBJ2-7,TRBV28,15,NA,TRBD1,TGTGCCAGCAGTTTGAATCCGGGACAGAACTACGAGCAGTACTTC,CASSLNPGQNYEQYF
TRBJ1-1,TRBV12-3/TRBV12-4,15,NA,TRBD1,TGTGCCAGCAGACCCCGGACAGGGATTAGGAATGAAGCTTTCTTT,CASRPRTGIRNEAFF
TRBJ2-1,TRBV11-1,18,many,TRBD2,TGTGCCAGCAGCTTACCCACCGGGACTAGCGGCATGTGGAATGAGCAGTTCTTC,CASSLPTGTSGMWNEQFF